The sequence of this TCR beta chain was determined in a study of Graves' ophthalmopathy and Graves' hyperthyroidism. The overall study: Peripheral blood (taken before any treatment) was collected at initial diagnosis.

Disease in donors with ophthalmopathy had moderate-to-severe activity, CAS ≥3, NOSPECS ≥4 and under 3 months' duration. Germline V CDR1 and CDR2: SNHLY, FYNNEI. The germline V and J ends were trimmed by 8 bases and 1 base, with 12 bases remaining between them. The CDR3 has 14 amino acids. This clonotype has only one observation. Amplification of TCR beta CDR3 regions used RNA transcripts. HTBI primers served in a first-round RT-PCR, which a second-round multiplex PCR followed. TCRdb ran MiXCR on the multiplex PCR reads and lists one entry per CDR3 protein. Here the sample spans more than 550,000 distinct CDR3 sequences, roughly 39% being singletons.

This clonotype was obtained from an adult man with Graves' ophthalmopathy. This chain joins TRBV2 and TRBJ2-1, with D possibly TRBD2 on 5 matching bases. Sequencing was carried out using peripheral blood. CDR3 sequence reads: CASESRTSYNEQFF. The CDR3 coding sequence is TGTGCCAGCGAGTCGAGGACTTCCTACAATGAGCAGTTCTTC.